Each of the 4 T cell receptor beta chains below was sequenced from the same sample in a study of blood T cell repertoires in COVID-19. Measured with immunoSEQ multiplex PCR; TCRdb has only the in-frame clones, and not every one. The table shows 98,000 or so clones, with roughly 85% occurring only once. The sequencing sample was made of peripheral blood. Receptors originate from a human donor in a cohort sampled during active COVID-19.

The rearrangement joins TRBV5-4 to TRBJ1-1, with a possible D match to TRBD1 (5 bases). This CDR3 contains 14 residues. CDR1 and CDR2 from the germline V gene are SGHNT and YYREEE (reference sequence). The V gene lost 4 bases and the J gene lost 0 bases, with 10 bases spanning the gap. In DNA form, the CDR3 reads TGTGCCAGCAGCGTACAAGGGGTGAACACTGAAGCTTTCTTT. Encoded protein: CASSVQGVNTEAFF.

The chain carries TRBV5-4 and TRBJ2-5; 7 bases line up with TRBD1. The CDR3 totals 14 residues. Trimming removed 4 bases from V and 5 bases from J; junction bases left unmatched: 8. Germline CDR1 SGHNT, CDR2 YYREEE (reference sequence). CDR3 protein: CASSVGGVRETQYF. CDR3 in DNA: TGTGCCAGCAGCGTAGGGGGCGTGCGGGAGACCCAGTACTTC.

This chain uses TRBV7-9 with TRBJ2-5, with a weak D call TRBD2 (5 bases). V lost 1 base, J lost 3 bases, and 12 bases lay in between. The length of the CDR3 is 15 residues. The V gene's germline CDR1 is SEHNR and CDR2 FQNEAQ (reference sequence). In DNA, the CDR3 is TGTGCCAGCAGCTTAGGGACGGGATCAAAAGAGACCCAGTACTTC. It codes for CASSLGTGSKETQYF.

The chain combines TRBV6-5 with TRBJ1-3, with D unresolved. The CDR3 is 14 amino acids. From germline, CDR1 is MNHEY and CDR2 SVGAGI. Trimming removed 6 bases at V and 4 bases at J, with 13 bases between. In nucleotides, the CDR3 is TGTGCCAGCAGGGCCGCGGGAATCGGAAACACCATATATTTT. It is translated as CASRAAGIGNTIYF.